This TCR beta chain comes out of a study of T cells after yellow fever vaccination. This CDR3 spans 13 amino acids. The germline V gene encodes CDR1 SGHTA and CDR2 FQGNSA. V shed 5 bases and J 6 bases; nucleotides not matched to a gene: 7. The 5'RACE template-switching step produced TCR cDNA and added a universal primer site and UMIs. TCRdb itself ran the 5' RACE reads through MiXCR, one entry per CDR3 protein. The sample contains around 550,000 distinct CDR3 sequences, 15% to 20% of which appear only once. Note on this clonotype: Its antigen remains unknown.

Study conclusions and caveats: Most clones from primary vaccination were detected again post-booster (around 95% CD4, 88% CD8).

The genes are TRBV7-2 and TRBJ2-7; 7 nucleotides agree with TRBD2. The sequenced sample was PBMCs, obtained 15 days after the yellow fever booster vaccination. This clonotype originated in a man younger than 40 who received the YFV17D yellow fever vaccine. CDR3 in DNA: TGTGCCAGCAGCCCCCTGCCTAGCGGCGAGCAGTACTTC. This encodes CASSPLPSGEQYF.